Below, 17 T cell receptor beta chains from the same sample are listed, as sequenced in a study of response to subunit inactivated influenza vaccine. One entry per CDR3 protein, called by TCRdb with MiXCR from the RT-PCR reads. The data show 430,000 or so distinct CDR3 sequences, approximately 11% seen once. The source was PBMCs from blood, collected more than 35 days after vaccination. The receptors were gathered from a man aged 45 to 65 who received an inactivated influenza vaccine.

This clonotype was seen many times. The chain carries TRBV12-3 or TRBV12-4 and TRBJ2-1, with TRBD2 matching 10 bases. The trim removed 6 bases at V and 2 bases at J, leaving 7 bases unmatched. The length of the CDR3 is 16 residues. The chain's CDR3 is CASRRTSGKTYNEQFF. In nucleotides, the CDR3 is TGTGCCAGCAGACGGACTAGCGGCAAGACCTACAATGAGCAGTTCTTC.

This clonotype occurred many times. V is TRBV18 and J is TRBJ1-2, with D unresolved. Germline CDR1 reads KGHSH; CDR2 reads LQKENI. The V gene lost 6 bases and the J gene lost 4 bases, with 9 bases spanning the gap. The length of the CDR3 is 12 residues. For the CDR3, the DNA is TGTGCCAGCTCCGTCGATGGCTATGGCTACACCTTC. It yields the protein CASSVDGYGYTF.

Ten or more counts support this clonotype. The chain carries TRBV4-1 and TRBJ2-3; the match to TRBD2 covers 8 bases. This CDR3 has 15 amino acids. CDR1 MGHRA and CDR2 YSYEKL come from the germline V gene. The ends lost 4 bases at V and 6 bases at J; junction bases unmatched: 9. This CDR3 is CASSRAGAPQDTQYF. CDR3 bases: TGCGCCAGCAGCCGAGCGGGGGCCCCGCAGGATACGCAGTATTTT.

V usage is TRBV5-1 and J usage is TRBJ2-3; D might be TRBD2 (6 bases). This CDR3 region has 15 residues. Germline loops: CDR1 SGHRS, CDR2 YFSETQ. Trimming removed 0 bases from V and 6 bases from J, with 14 bases in between. The CDR3, as DNA: TGCGCCAGCAGCTTGGTTGGGGACTCATTGGATACGCAGTATTTT. Translation gives CASSLVGDSLDTQYF.

CDR3: CASSLSGTINEQFF. In DNA form, the CDR3 reads TGTGCCAGCAGTTTATCGGGGACGATCAATGAGCAGTTCTTC. The chain joins TRBV27 to TRBJ2-1; D may match TRBD1 or TRBD2 (5 bases each). This CDR3 has 14 residues. The germline CDR1 and CDR2 sequences are MNHEY and SMNVEV (reference sequence). V gave up 0 bases and J gave up 6 bases, with 9 bases separating them.

This clonotype was seen repeatedly, ten times or more. The chain carries TRBV9 and TRBJ2-3; no firm D call. CDR1 is SGDLS, CDR2 YYNGEE, per germline. There are 12 residues in the CDR3. Trimming removed 3 bases from V and 2 bases from J, with 4 bases in between. CDR3 in amino acids: CASSGYTDTQYF. The DNA for the CDR3 is TGTGCCAGCAGCGGATACACAGATACGCAGTATTTT.

The chain employs TRBV10-3 and TRBJ1-5, with 7 bases matching TRBD1. The germline CDR1 and CDR2 sequences are ENHRY and SYGVKD. V lost 5 bases, J lost 0 bases, and 1 base stayed unmatched. This CDR3 is 14 amino acids long. In nucleotides, the CDR3 is TGTGCCATCAGTAGACAGGGTAGCAATCAGCCCCAGCATTTT. This translates into CAISRQGSNQPQHF.

The gene calls are TRBV7-2 and TRBJ2-1; 11 bases line up with TRBD2. CDR3 length: 15 residues. V was pared by 7 bases and J by 2 bases, with 4 bases of the junction left unmatched. Germline loops: CDR1 SGHTA, CDR2 FQGNSA. The CDR3 DNA follows: TGTGCCAGCATCGGGACTAGCGGAGCCTACAATGAGCAGTTCTTC. Protein product: CASIGTSGAYNEQFF.

This clonotype has only a few counts. The V call is TRBV7-9, the J call TRBJ2-1; no firm D call. Trimming left V 5 bases short and J 4 bases short, with 18 bases between. The CDR3 runs to 16 residues. Germline lookup yields CDR1 SEHNR and CDR2 FQNEAQ (reference sequence). The CDR3 loop is CASSTPTLSLYNEQFF. The CDR3 nucleotides are TGTGCCAGCAGCACCCCGACGCTTTCCCTTTACAATGAGCAGTTCTTC. The complete variable domain, with remaining parts taken from reference TRBV7-9 and TRBJ2-1, reads DTGVSQNPRHKITKRGQNVTFRCDPISEHNRLYWYRQTLGQGPEFLTYFQNEAQLEKSRLLSDRFSAERPKGSFSTLEIQRTEQGDSAMYLCASSTPTLSLYNEQFFGPGTRLTVL.

A few counts support this clonotype. This chain joins TRBV7-3 and TRBJ2-2; 8 bases line up with TRBD2. The CDR3 spans 16 residues. Germline CDR1 is SGHTA and CDR2 is FQGTGA. Trimming at V came to 2 bases and at J to 1 base, leaving 3 bases not matched to a gene. For the CDR3, the DNA is TGTGCCAGCAGCTTAGCGGGAGGCCGGAACACCGGGGAGCTGTTTTTT. It is translated as CASSLAGGRNTGELFF.

This clonotype came up many times. The chain uses TRBV12-3 or TRBV12-4 and TRBJ1-1; D is unresolved. This CDR3 is built from 11 residues. The ends were cut back, 2 bases at V and 6 bases at J, with 4 bases in the middle. The CDR3 region has the DNA TGTGCCAGCAGTTTAACCTCTGAAGCTTTCTTT. It translates to CASSLTSEAFF.

This clonotype was counted only a few times. The chain links TRBV28 to TRBJ2-5; TRBD1 matches 9 bases. Trimming cost V 2 bases and J 5 bases; bases outside gene matches: 3. This CDR3 has 14 residues. Germline CDR1 is MDHEN and CDR2 is SYDVKM. The CDR3 spells CASSLTTGGETQYF. CDR3 in DNA: TGTGCCAGCAGTTTAACGACAGGGGGGGAGACCCAGTACTTC.

This clonotype was seen repeatedly, ten times or more. This chain joins TRBV27 and TRBJ2-1; 11 nucleotides align to TRBD1. Germline V gives CDR1 MNHEY, CDR2 SMNVEV (reference sequence). V was pared by 1 base and J by 3 bases, with 2 bases of the junction left unmatched. There are 16 residues in the CDR3. In nucleotides, the CDR3 is TGTGCCAGCAGTTTATGGGGGACAGGGGGCTACAATGAGCAGTTCTTC. Encoded protein: CASSLWGTGGYNEQFF.

This clonotype was observed at least ten times. The chain employs TRBV7-6 and TRBJ2-1; D unresolved. V lost 2 bases and J lost 3, with 5 bases in between. Germline V gives CDR1 SGHVS, CDR2 FNYEAQ. The CDR3 consists of 13 residues. The CDR3 spells CASSLSVYNEQFF. As DNA, the CDR3 is TGTGCCAGCAGCTTATCCGTCTACAATGAGCAGTTCTTC.

This clonotype has a handful of counts. The rearrangement uses TRBV11-1 and TRBJ2-1; D not resolved. The length of the CDR3 is 13 residues. Germline V gene sequence: CDR1 SGHAT, CDR2 FQDESV (reference sequence). Trimming cost V 5 bases and J 2 bases, with 7 bases left between them. The CDR3 sequence is CASSPNPYNEQFF. CDR3 DNA: TGTGCCAGCAGCCCCAACCCCTACAATGAGCAGTTCTTC.

This clonotype was counted ten times or more. The chain combines TRBV5-6 with TRBJ2-7; 8 bases map to TRBD1. The CDR3 has 13 amino acids. The V and J ends lost 4 bases and 3 bases, in that order; junction bases with no gene match: 3. Germline CDR1 reads SGHDT; CDR2 reads YYEEEE. DNA for the CDR3: TGTGCCAGCAGCCCCAGGGGGCTCTACGAGCAGTACTTC. It specifies CASSPRGLYEQYF.

The gene calls are TRBV11-2 and TRBJ2-5; 12 positions match TRBD2. Germline-derived CDR1 and CDR2 are SGHAT and FQNNGV. This CDR3 is built from 15 residues. V was pared by 1 base and J by 4 bases, with 1 base of the junction left unmatched. The DNA for the CDR3 is TGTGCCAGCAGCTTAGCGACTAGCGGGAGAGAGACCCAGTACTTC. Its translation is CASSLATSGRETQYF.